Below, one TCR beta chain is given with its context. The sample originates from a study of OX40 agonist ivuxolimab in advanced cancers. Sequenced by immunoSEQ multiplex PCR; TCRdb stores in-frame clones only, minus some. The sample holds around 20,000 clones, more than 80% seen once. V shed 4 bases, J shed 2 bases, and the junction held 4 bases outside the gene matches. The germline CDR1 and CDR2 sequences are MDHEN and SYDVKM. CDR3 length equals 16 residues. The sequence derives from an adult with an advanced solid tumor such as melanoma, head and neck, liver or kidney cancer. The specimen comprised CD4+ or CD8+ T cells sorted from blood, sampled in a trial of the OX40 agonist ivuxolimab. The chain employs TRBV28 and TRBJ2-1; 11 bases match TRBD2. The CDR3 nucleotides read TGTGCCAGCAGTTCGTTAGCGGGAGGGCCCTACAATGAGCAGTTCTTC. Its translation: CASSSLAGGPYNEQFF.